This entry is about one TCR beta chain. The table lists this clone with a count of one. The target of this receptor is not known. No quality values exist for individual bases; no much larger clone is one base distant. V lost 5 bases and J lost 7 bases, and the count of bases not matched to a germline gene is 3. Reading the germline V gene (reference sequence) gives CDR1 SEHNR and CDR2 FQNEAQ. From cysteine to phenylalanine, the CDR3 is 12 amino acids long. The kept DNA is CDR3 alone, 36 bases in frame from the first base. To sequence the TCRbeta CDR3 region, genomic DNA was isolated from the sorted cells. TCRbeta CDR3 regions were sequenced using the immunoSEQ Assay. Imported from immuneACCESS, the table was reduced by TCRdb to in-frame sequences with V and J called. These copies leave out some clones; in studies compared against another copy, an unresolved V gene accounts for under half, and the cause of the remainder is not known. The sample data list approximately 99,000 clones, and approximately 89% of these were observed just once. The top ten constitute under 0.85% of the sample.

The trial excluded patients who had a history of autoimmune disease or were on systemic immunosuppression. Peripheral blood for TCR sequencing was collected from all dose cohorts at baseline, on cycle 4 day 1, and on cycle 7 day 1. The samples were taken from a phase I, first-in-human, multicenter, open-label dose-escalation trial of ivuxolimab. Adults with locally advanced or metastatic melanoma, renal cell, hepatocellular, or head and neck squamous cell carcinoma were enrolled in the trial. Before TCR sequencing, CD4+ and CD8+ T cells were separately sorted from peripheral blood. The source of the sample is a study of OX40 agonist ivuxolimab in advanced cancers. Some background on the complete study: The costimulatory receptor OX40 (CD134) was targeted by ivuxolimab, a fully human IgG2 agonistic monoclonal antibody. Intravenous ivuxolimab was administered to patients every 2 weeks at six dose levels: 0.01, 0.1, 0.3, 1.5, 3 and 10 mg/kg. Of the approximately 50 dose-escalation patients, hepatocellular carcinoma was present in around 20, melanoma in around 15, renal cell carcinoma in 9 and head and neck cancer in 9. In the dose-escalation cohort, more than 80% of patients were male, and the mean age was 60 years with a range of about 20 to 90. Patients were allowed to have had prior anti-PD-1, anti-PD-L1 or anti-CTLA-4 therapy, and approximately 37% of the dose-escalation patients had been treated with checkpoint inhibitors. Partial responses occurred in three dose-escalation patients, of whom one had hepatocellular carcinoma and two had cutaneous melanoma. Peripheral TCRbeta sequencing was intended to test whether TCR sequence diversity was altered and clonal T-cell expansion was caused by ivuxolimab. The paper describes the monotherapy dose-escalation part (N ≈ 52 patients) of the phase I trial of ivuxolimab. Study-wide findings and limitations: At doses of 0.1 to 3.0 mg/kg, clonal expansion of both CD4+ and CD8+ blood T cells was observed from baseline to week 6. The antigen specificity of the clonally expanded peripheral T cells was not determined. On average, CD8+ T cells showed more expanded clones than CD4+ T cells after ivuxolimab. In partial responders in the 0.1-3.0 mg/kg groups, normalized peripheral clonal expansion was found to be among the lowest, especially among CD8+ T cells. Low levels of normalized T-cell clonal expansion were also seen in some nonresponding patients.

Sample: CD4+ or CD8+ T cells sorted from blood, taken in a trial of the OX40 agonist ivuxolimab. The sequence was obtained from an adult with an advanced solid tumor such as melanoma, head and neck, liver or kidney cancer. The chain is assembled from TRBV7-9 and TRBJ2-3, with TRBD2 matching 7 junction bases. The encoded CDR3 is CASSLTSYTQYF. The bases are TGTGCCAGCAGCCTGACTAGCTATACGCAGTATTTT.